These T cell receptor beta chains were read from a single sample in a study of control samples from healthy donors and cancer patients. Profiled with immunoSEQ multiplex PCR; TCRdb holds only in-frame clones, not every one. The sample has some 130,000 clones; just over 90% are singletons. The specimen was PBMCs. The receptor set was obtained from a man aged 50 to 60 with head and neck cancer. Each CDR3 is given with its conserved first and last residue. A D gene is named only where the DNA matches it firmly.

>TRBJ1-1|TRBD1|TRBV7-9
TGTGCCAGCAGCGTAAGACAGGGCATGAACACTGAAGCTTTCTTT
CASSVRQGMNTEAFF
>TRBJ1-1|.|TRBV3-1/TRBV3-2
TGTGCCAGCAGCAGCCGGGCCAGCGGAGCTTTCTTT
CASSSRASGAFF
>TRBJ2-2|.|TRBV18
TGTGCCAGCTCACCGGCCCTAGCTTCGACCGGGGAGCTGTTTTTT
CASSPALASTGELFF
>TRBJ2-1|.|TRBV9
TGTGCCAGCAGCCTTCAATCGGAATTAGCACAAAATGAGCAGTTCTTC
CASSLQSELAQNEQFF
>TRBJ2-1|TRBD2|TRBV18
TGTGCCAGCTCACCCCGTAGCGGGGGGGCCCGAAATGAGCAGTTCTTC
CASSPRSGGARNEQFF
>TRBJ2-7|TRBD2|TRBV30
TGTGCCTGGAGTAATGAACTAGCGACCTACGAGCAGTACTTC
CAWSNELATYEQYF
>TRBJ2-5|TRBD1|TRBV24-1
TGTGCCACCAGTGATTCAGACGGACAGGGTATGGAGACCCAGTACTTC
CATSDSDGQGMETQYF
>TRBJ1-5|.|TRBV6-6
TGTGCCAGCAGGGAGATCGGGGTCAGCAATCAGCCCCAGCATTTT
CASREIGVSNQPQHF
>TRBJ2-2|.|TRBV30
TGTGCCTGCCCTAGGAAGGACACCAACACCGGGGAGCTGTTTTTT
CACPRKDTNTGELFF
>TRBJ1-2|.|TRBV30
TGTGCCTGGAGTGTAGGGGGAAATGGCTACACCTTC
CAWSVGGNGYTF
>TRBJ1-1|.|TRBV7-9
TGTGCCAGCAGCTTAAACCCGACGGAGAACACTGAAGCTTTCTTT
CASSLNPTENTEAFF
>TRBJ2-2|TRBD1|TRBV23-1
TGCGCCAGCAGTCTAAAACAGGGGGCGAGGAACACCGGGGAGCTGTTTTTT
CASSLKQGARNTGELFF
>TRBJ1-5|.|TRBV5-8
TGTGCCAGCAGCCCCCGGGCGTCGTCGCGCAATCAGCCCCAGCATTTT
CASSPRASSRNQPQHF
>TRBJ1-1|.|TRBV5-1
TGCGCCAGCACAGAGATCCTGAACACTGAAGCTTTCTTT
CASTEILNTEAFF
>TRBJ2-7|.|TRBV10-3
TGTGCCATCAGCTCGGGACGGACAACCTACGAGCAGTACTTC
CAISSGRTTYEQYF
>TRBJ1-2|.|TRBV5-1
TGCGCCAGCAGCCCGGCGGGGGGGGCTAACTATGGCTACACCTTC
CASSPAGGANYGYTF